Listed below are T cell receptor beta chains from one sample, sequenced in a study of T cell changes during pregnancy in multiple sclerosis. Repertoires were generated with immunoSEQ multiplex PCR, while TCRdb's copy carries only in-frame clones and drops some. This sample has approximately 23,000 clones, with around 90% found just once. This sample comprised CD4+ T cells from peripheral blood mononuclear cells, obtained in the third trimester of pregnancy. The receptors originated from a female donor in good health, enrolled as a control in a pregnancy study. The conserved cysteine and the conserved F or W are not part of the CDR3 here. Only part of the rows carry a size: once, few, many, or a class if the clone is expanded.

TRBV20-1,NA,SGGPEETQY
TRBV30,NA,AWTLPGTGPNFYGYT
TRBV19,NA,ASSDPGLTAF
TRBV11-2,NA,ASSAPGLPNTEAF
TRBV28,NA,ASSSRVITEAF
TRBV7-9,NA,ASSGGLAGDRNEQF
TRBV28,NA,ASSLPSNYGYT
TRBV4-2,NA,ASSQDWGGNYGYT
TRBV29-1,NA,SVLVRGTGNTEAF
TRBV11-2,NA,ASRRTAVRYEQY
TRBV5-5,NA,ASLSLRSYEQY
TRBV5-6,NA,ASTRQGHEKLF
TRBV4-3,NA,ASSQVPAGLSSYNEQF
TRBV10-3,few,AIKGGTSESGELF
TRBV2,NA,ASTSGDGTGELF
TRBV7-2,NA,ASSSPEANSPLH
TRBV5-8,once,ASSAGLAGGGSSYEQY
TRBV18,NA,ASSPGTSGTYNEQF
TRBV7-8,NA,ASSLGLGTLEQY
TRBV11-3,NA,ASSLGGTVSYNEQF
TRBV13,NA,ASSLGSSGSGNEQF
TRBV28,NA,ASSFFSVNYGYT
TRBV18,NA,ASSTRTGGVYNEQF
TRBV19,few,ASSDTLNTEAF
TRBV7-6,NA,ASSFRSSYNEQF
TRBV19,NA,ASSNPSGFF
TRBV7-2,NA,ASSLSGGSNNEQF
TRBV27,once,ASSITVANTGELF
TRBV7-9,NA,ASSFGLAPPTDTQY
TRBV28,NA,ASNRGGQGEDEKLF
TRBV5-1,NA,ASSLGDRETGELF
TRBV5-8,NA,ASSLKLGPYNSPLH
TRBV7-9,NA,ASSPLGLAFD
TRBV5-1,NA,ASSLGGLNQPQH
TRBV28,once,ASSVPPGAVPGNTIY
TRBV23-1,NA,ASRDRTGISYEQY
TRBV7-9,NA,ASSLAGGRLIYEQY
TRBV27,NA,ASSLGGSDGYGYT
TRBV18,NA,ASSPIGVSYNEQF
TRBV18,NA,ASSPLAGPLVNEQF
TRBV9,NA,ASSVVPGDQPQH